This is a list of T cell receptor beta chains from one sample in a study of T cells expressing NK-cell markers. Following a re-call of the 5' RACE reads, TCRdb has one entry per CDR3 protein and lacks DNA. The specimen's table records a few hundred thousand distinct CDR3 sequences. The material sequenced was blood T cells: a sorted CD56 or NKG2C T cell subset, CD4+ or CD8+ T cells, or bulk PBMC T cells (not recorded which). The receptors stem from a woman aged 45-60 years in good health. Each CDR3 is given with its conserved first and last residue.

CASTPWDKQGNEQFF TRBJ2-1 TRBV5-6
CASSERPGQGIAGELFF TRBJ2-2 TRBV7-2
CASSIRGTNSYEQYF TRBJ2-7 TRBV3-1
CASSQESFGREITDTQYF TRBJ2-3 TRBV4-1
CSAREQHAQFF TRBJ2-1 TRBV20-1
CASSLLGNDYGYTF TRBJ1-2 TRBV5-1
CASSTLHREAEQYF TRBJ2-7 TRBV6-1
CASSLGGSPTGELFF TRBJ2-2 TRBV7-6
CASSLGETRLNYNEQFF TRBJ2-1 TRBV5-6
CASSYSAGADTQYF TRBJ2-3 TRBV6-6
CASSQDRFGTDTQYF TRBJ2-3 TRBV3-1
CASSRGLAGGADTQYF TRBJ2-3 TRBV6-6
CASRTGTSEFREQFF TRBJ2-1 TRBV12-3/TRBV12-4
CATSDLRDNGYTF TRBJ1-2 TRBV24-1
CASSFQVHSYEQYF TRBJ2-7 TRBV5-8
CSATGTGGGNNQPQHF TRBJ1-5 TRBV20-1
CASSLGGDRDRHMNTEAFF TRBJ1-1 TRBV5-1
CATSDGQGNAEAFF TRBJ1-1 TRBV24-1
CASSTGRIKNTEAFF TRBJ1-1 TRBV19
CSVEGGSGNYNEQFF TRBJ2-1 TRBV29-1
CSVQEAGLGEQFF TRBJ2-1 TRBV29-1
CASSLAGQVWDEQFF TRBJ2-1 TRBV5-5
CATSDGGRASNEQFF TRBJ2-1 TRBV24-1
CASSFSRGLYEQYF TRBJ2-7 TRBV27
CASLMGAYTEAFF TRBJ1-1 TRBV10-3
CASSSTSTLRPDTQYF TRBJ2-3 TRBV5-1